The clone carrying this T cell receptor beta chain was counted a few times. Its antigen is not identified. Combining a sample-barcoded 5' primer with a J-beta primer mix, a second PCR ran for roughly 6 to 11 cycles. Individual samples furnished no less than 2.5 million CDR3-containing paired-end reads apiece. MiXCR, run by TCRdb on the 5' RACE reads, gives a single entry per CDR3 protein. The repertoire includes about 830,000 distinct CDR3 sequences, roughly 60% of them detected once, and roughly 20% sits in the top ten. Deletions cut 2 bases from V and 3 bases from J, with 8 bases between. This CDR3 contains 14 residues. Germline V CDR1 and CDR2: MNHNY, SVGAGI (reference sequence). The data belong to a study of blood T cells in healthy people across ages. Study-wide points: The long-lived group displayed more naive CD4+ cells, plus higher diversity, than the aged donors did. Not knowing donor CMV status may have confounded expanded clonotype changes.

Healthy Caucasian individuals from Russia aged about 6 to 100 served as donors. Sequencing was performed on blood. The J gene is TRBJ1-5, the V gene TRBV6-6; D gene uncertain. The TCR was taken from a young man in good health. The CDR3 protein is CASSYPVANQPQHF. CDR3 in DNA: TGTGCCAGCAGTTACCCCGTGGCCAATCAGCCCCAGCATTTT.